This TCR beta chain stems from a study of cytomegalovirus exposure and HLA in healthy donors. For the study at large: The roughly 670 first-cohort repertoires shared a platform with the roughly 120 validation repertoires, as reported in a later analysis.

Points on this clone: Antigen: not known.

Germline CDR1 is SGHRS and CDR2 is YFSETQ. Trimming cost V 4 bases and J 1 base, with 5 bases left between them. The CDR3 runs to 13 residues. TCRdb keeps only in-frame clones here, not all; method: immunoSEQ multiplex PCR. The sample lists tens of thousands of clones; 85% to 95% were seen once. General study results and limits: It was reportedly the case that the classifier diagnosed cytomegalovirus status with high specificity and sensitivity. That first-cohort TCR clusters tended to co-occur in the roughly 110 validation repertoires was found in a later analysis. The authors enumerated roughly 180 TCR beta chains as linked to cytomegalovirus.

This chain links TRBV5-1 with TRBJ2-2; D is unresolved. The sample comprised PBMCs. This TCR was recovered from a young woman in good health and CMV-seronegative. CDR3: CASSAGNTGELFF. In DNA, the CDR3 is TGCGCCAGCAGCGCAGGGAACACCGGGGAGCTGTTTTTT.